This T cell receptor beta chain stems from a study of blood T cell repertoires in COVID-19. The overall study: The origin of the acute and convalescent COVID-19 samples was the United States, Italy and Spain. PBMCs, B-cell-depleted T cells, or T cells were the source of the cDNA or gDNA that made up the material.

In the source study's methods: Estimation of nucleated cell counts relied on the amplification of reference gene primers. Only in-frame clones appear in the TCRdb table, and some are missing; sequencing was by immunoSEQ multiplex PCR. D and trimming come from the DNA, and the V and J calls and clone size come from that table. The sample includes around 250,000 clones, around 86% seen only once; the top ten take roughly 1.9%. The receptor comes from a man aged 25-45 years who had recovered from COVID-19. Specimen: peripheral blood.

CDR3 DNA: TGTGCCACCAGCCAGGGAATGAACACTGAAGCTTTCTTT. Translating it yields CATSQGMNTEAFF. The chain has TRBV15 and TRBJ1-1; D is perhaps TRBD1 (5 bases). Germline CDR1 and CDR2: LNHNV and YYDKDF (reference sequence). The CDR3 totals 13 residues. Trimming took off 5 bases at V and 0 bases at J, with 7 bases between the two ends.